Listed below are T cell receptor beta chains from one sample, sequenced in a study of neurological immune-mediated disorders. TCRdb independently ran MiXCR on the 5' RACE reads; one entry per CDR3 protein. The sample consists of more than 35,000 distinct CDR3 sequences, 10% to 13% of them appearing once. The sample consisted of PBMCs. Receptors were obtained from a young woman with HTLV-1-associated myelopathy (HAM/TSP). Each CDR3 is given with its conserved first and last residue. D genes are given only for firm matches. Size values are once, few and many counts, or a class for expanded clones, and some rows have none.

d_call: NA
clone_size: many
j_call: TRBJ1-5
v_call: TRBV19
cdr3_aa: CASRRRAQGTPKDSNQPQHF
cdr3_nt: TGTGCCAGTAGACGACGAGCGCAGGGAACCCCCAAAGATAGCAATCAGCCCCAGCATTTT

d_call: NA
clone_size: many
j_call: TRBJ1-1
v_call: TRBV20-1
cdr3_aa: CSVTPITEAFF
cdr3_nt: TGCAGTGTTACCCCCATTACTGAAGCTTTCTTT

d_call: NA
clone_size: many
j_call: TRBJ2-7
v_call: TRBV7-2
cdr3_aa: CASSLAGGSYEQYF
cdr3_nt: TGTGCCAGCAGCTTAGCGGGGGGATCCTACGAGCAGTACTTC

d_call: TRBD1
clone_size: once
j_call: TRBJ1-1
v_call: TRBV5-1
cdr3_aa: CANSRGTGVTEAFF
cdr3_nt: TGCGCCAACTCGCGTGGTACAGGGGTAACTGAAGCTTTCTTT

d_call: NA
clone_size: once
j_call: TRBJ2-1
v_call: TRBV5-6
cdr3_aa: CDSSLYGGSSYNEQFF
cdr3_nt: TGTGACAGCAGCTTGTATGGGGGTAGCTCATACAATGAGCAGTTCTTC

d_call: TRBD1
clone_size: many
j_call: TRBJ1-4
v_call: TRBV20-1
cdr3_aa: CSAQGQNNEKLFF
cdr3_nt: TGCAGTGCCCAGGGACAGAATAATGAAAAACTGTTTTTT

d_call: TRBD1
clone_size: many
j_call: TRBJ1-1
v_call: TRBV5-1
cdr3_aa: CASADRQGRTEAFF
cdr3_nt: TGCGCCAGCGCCGATCGACAGGGACGGACTGAAGCTTTCTTT

d_call: TRBD2
clone_size: many
j_call: TRBJ2-4
v_call: TRBV5-6
cdr3_aa: CASSRLAGEGKNIQYF
cdr3_nt: TGTGCCAGCAGCCGCCTAGCGGGGGAAGGGAAAAACATTCAGTACTTC

d_call: NA
clone_size: many
j_call: TRBJ2-7
v_call: TRBV5-1
cdr3_aa: CASSLGGNSYEQYF
cdr3_nt: TGCGCCAGCAGCTTGGGGGGCAACTCCTACGAGCAGTACTTC

d_call: NA
clone_size: many
j_call: TRBJ1-6
v_call: TRBV7-9
cdr3_aa: CASSQSQGYSPLHF
cdr3_nt: TGTGCCAGCAGCCAGTCCCAGGGATATTCACCCCTCCACTTT

d_call: NA
clone_size: many
j_call: TRBJ2-2
v_call: TRBV12-3/TRBV12-4
cdr3_aa: CASSSGGGTGELFF
cdr3_nt: TGTGCCAGCAGTTCAGGGGGGGGCACCGGGGAGCTGTTTTTT

d_call: TRBD2
clone_size: many
j_call: TRBJ2-1
v_call: TRBV12-3/TRBV12-4
cdr3_aa: CASRLGPGLGDNEQFF
cdr3_nt: TGTGCCAGCAGGTTGGGACCGGGACTAGGAGACAATGAGCAGTTCTTC

d_call: TRBD1
clone_size: many
j_call: TRBJ1-5
v_call: TRBV12-3/TRBV12-4
cdr3_aa: CASSPPQTGGGGSNQPQHF
cdr3_nt: TGTGCCAGCAGTCCCCCCCAAACAGGGGGCGGTGGCAGCAATCAGCCCCAGCATTTT

d_call: NA
clone_size: many
j_call: TRBJ2-1
v_call: TRBV5-1
cdr3_aa: CASSFLADSSYNEQFF
cdr3_nt: TGCGCCAGCAGCTTTTTGGCGGACTCCTCCTACAATGAGCAGTTCTTC

d_call: NA
clone_size: medium-sized
j_call: TRBJ1-1
v_call: TRBV9
cdr3_aa: CASSVGTGSNTEAFF
cdr3_nt: TGTGCCAGCAGCGTAGGTACAGGGAGTAACACTGAAGCTTTCTTT

d_call: NA
clone_size: many
j_call: TRBJ1-2
v_call: TRBV5-1
cdr3_aa: CASRKDSLAYGYTF
cdr3_nt: TGCGCCAGCAGAAAAGACAGCCTTGCCTATGGCTACACCTTC

d_call: TRBD2
clone_size: few
j_call: TRBJ2-7
v_call: TRBV7-6
cdr3_aa: CASSLLAGGLYEQYF
cdr3_nt: TGTGCCAGCAGCTTACTAGCGGGGGGCCTCTACGAGCAGTACTTC

d_call: TRBD2
clone_size: many
j_call: TRBJ2-3
v_call: TRBV20-1
cdr3_aa: CSASGAGGTDTQYF
cdr3_nt: TGCAGTGCTAGCGGCGCGGGGGGGACAGATACGCAGTATTTT

d_call: TRBD1
clone_size: many
j_call: TRBJ1-2
v_call: TRBV5-1
cdr3_aa: CASSLGQGAGYGYTF
cdr3_nt: TGCGCCAGCAGCTTGGGACAGGGGGCCGGCTATGGCTACACCTTC

d_call: NA
clone_size: many
j_call: TRBJ1-6
v_call: TRBV28
cdr3_aa: CASSPAPGISPLHF
cdr3_nt: TGTGCCAGCAGTCCCGCCCCCGGTATTTCACCCCTCCACTTT

d_call: NA
clone_size: medium-sized
j_call: TRBJ1-2
v_call: TRBV20-1
cdr3_aa: CSASAQILYGYTF
cdr3_nt: TGCAGTGCTAGCGCTCAGATACTCTATGGCTACACCTTC

d_call: TRBD2
clone_size: many
j_call: TRBJ2-3
v_call: TRBV20-1
cdr3_aa: CSARLAGRTDTQYF
cdr3_nt: TGCAGTGCTAGACTAGCGGGGCGCACAGATACGCAGTATTTT

d_call: NA
clone_size: many
j_call: TRBJ2-7
v_call: TRBV5-6
cdr3_aa: CASSLMSFRNYEQYF
cdr3_nt: TGTGCCAGCAGCTTGATGTCATTTAGGAACTACGAGCAGTACTTC

d_call: NA
clone_size: many
j_call: TRBJ1-5
v_call: TRBV20-1
cdr3_aa: CSARERGKGNQPQHF
cdr3_nt: TGCAGTGCTAGAGAGAGGGGGAAGGGCAATCAGCCCCAGCATTTT

d_call: NA
clone_size: few
j_call: TRBJ1-6
v_call: TRBV3-1
cdr3_aa: CASSQARDNSPLHF
cdr3_nt: TGTGCCAGCAGCCAAGCCAGGGATAATTCACCCCTCCACTTT

d_call: TRBD1
clone_size: many
j_call: TRBJ2-7
v_call: TRBV7-9
cdr3_aa: CASSLAGGRYEQYF
cdr3_nt: TGTGCCAGCAGCTTAGCAGGGGGCAGATACGAGCAGTACTTC

d_call: NA
clone_size: many
j_call: TRBJ2-1
v_call: TRBV20-1
cdr3_aa: CSARSYTSPNEQFF
cdr3_nt: TGCAGTGCTAGGTCCTATACTAGTCCCAATGAGCAGTTCTTC

d_call: TRBD1
clone_size: many
j_call: TRBJ1-5
v_call: TRBV20-1
cdr3_aa: CSATTGIHQPQHF
cdr3_nt: TGCAGTGCTACGACAGGGATACATCAGCCCCAGCATTTT

d_call: TRBD2
clone_size: many
j_call: TRBJ2-2
v_call: TRBV20-1
cdr3_aa: CSALRGGGTGELFF
cdr3_nt: TGCAGTGCTCTGCGGGGGGGCGGGACCGGGGAGCTGTTTTTT

d_call: TRBD1
clone_size: NA
j_call: TRBJ1-4
v_call: TRBV5-8
cdr3_aa: CASGHTGGNEKLFF
cdr3_nt: TGTGCCAGCGGACATACAGGGGGCAATGAAAAACTGTTTTTT

d_call: NA
clone_size: many
j_call: TRBJ1-2
v_call: TRBV7-8
cdr3_aa: CASSLRVTGTTF
cdr3_nt: TGTGCCAGCAGCTTACGTGTTACAGGGACCACCTTC

d_call: TRBD2
clone_size: many
j_call: TRBJ2-1
v_call: TRBV14
cdr3_aa: CASSQDLRGVYNEQFF
cdr3_nt: TGTGCCAGCAGCCAAGATCTTCGGGGGGTTTACAATGAGCAGTTCTTC

d_call: TRBD2
clone_size: many
j_call: TRBJ2-4
v_call: TRBV20-1
cdr3_aa: CSARNLLAGTKNIQYF
cdr3_nt: TGCAGTGCTAGAAACTTACTAGCGGGGACCAAAAACATTCAGTACTTC

d_call: NA
clone_size: many
j_call: TRBJ2-3
v_call: TRBV11-2
cdr3_aa: CASSLDDWVAQYF
cdr3_nt: TGTGCCAGCAGCTTAGATGACTGGGTGGCGCAGTATTTT

d_call: NA
clone_size: many
j_call: TRBJ1-1
v_call: TRBV29-1
cdr3_aa: CSVDLGLAAFF
cdr3_nt: TGCAGCGTTGACCTTGGTCTCGCGGCTTTCTTT

d_call: NA
clone_size: NA
j_call: TRBJ2-7
v_call: TRBV7-6
cdr3_aa: CASSLAYCGYEQYF
cdr3_nt: TGTGCCAGCAGCTTAGCTTATTGCGGCTACGAGCAGTACTTC

d_call: NA
clone_size: many
j_call: TRBJ2-1
v_call: TRBV5-1
cdr3_aa: CASSDGTTYNEQFF
cdr3_nt: TGCGCCAGCAGCGACGGGACGACGTACAATGAGCAGTTCTTC

d_call: NA
clone_size: many
j_call: TRBJ2-1
v_call: TRBV20-1
cdr3_aa: CSARDVVGYNEQFF
cdr3_nt: TGCAGTGCTAGAGATGTCGTAGGGTACAATGAGCAGTTCTTC

d_call: TRBD2
clone_size: many
j_call: TRBJ2-1
v_call: TRBV5-1
cdr3_aa: CASSLTAGGFNEQFF
cdr3_nt: TGCGCCAGCAGCTTGACCGCGGGGGGTTTTAATGAGCAGTTCTTC

d_call: TRBD1
clone_size: NA
j_call: TRBJ1-2
v_call: TRBV7-9
cdr3_aa: CASSLWTGGPYGYTF
cdr3_nt: TGTGCCAGCAGCCTGTGGACAGGGGGCCCCTATGGCTACACCTTC

d_call: NA
clone_size: many
j_call: TRBJ1-1
v_call: TRBV20-1
cdr3_aa: CSGTWGFGAFF
cdr3_nt: TGCAGTGGAACTTGGGGGTTCGGGGCTTTCTTT

d_call: TRBD1
clone_size: many
j_call: TRBJ1-1
v_call: TRBV5-1
cdr3_aa: CASHKEPQDRGNTEAFF
cdr3_nt: TGCGCCAGCCATAAGGAGCCCCAGGACAGGGGGAACACTGAAGCTTTCTTT

d_call: TRBD2
clone_size: many
j_call: TRBJ2-2
v_call: TRBV20-1
cdr3_aa: CSARTSGGPYTGELFF
cdr3_nt: TGCAGTGCTAGAACTAGCGGGGGGCCCTACACCGGGGAGCTGTTTTTT

d_call: NA
clone_size: NA
j_call: TRBJ1-2
v_call: TRBV3-1
cdr3_aa: CASCQVHRVGGQYGYTF
cdr3_nt: TGTGCCAGCTGCCAAGTTCACAGGGTCGGGGGGCAATATGGCTACACCTTC

d_call: TRBD1
clone_size: many
j_call: TRBJ2-7
v_call: TRBV5-1
cdr3_aa: CASSRTPGQAYEQYF
cdr3_nt: TGCGCCAGCAGTCGCACACCGGGACAGGCCTACGAGCAGTACTTC

d_call: NA
clone_size: many
j_call: TRBJ2-7
v_call: TRBV7-9
cdr3_aa: CASSPDGAHSYEQYF
cdr3_nt: TGTGCCAGCAGCCCCGATGGGGCTCACTCCTACGAGCAGTACTTC

d_call: NA
clone_size: many
j_call: TRBJ1-1
v_call: TRBV20-1
cdr3_aa: CSARDGYGGLNTEAFF
cdr3_nt: TGCAGTGCTAGAGACGGTTACGGGGGATTGAACACTGAAGCTTTCTTT

d_call: NA
clone_size: many
j_call: TRBJ2-4
v_call: TRBV5-1
cdr3_aa: CASSLDGQTKNIQYF
cdr3_nt: TGCGCCAGCAGCTTAGATGGACAGACCAAAAACATTCAGTACTTC

d_call: TRBD1
clone_size: few
j_call: TRBJ2-5
v_call: TRBV19
cdr3_aa: CASSIGTGGPTRETQYF
cdr3_nt: TGTGCCAGTAGTATTGGGACAGGGGGACCGACTAGAGAGACCCAGTACTTC

d_call: NA
clone_size: many
j_call: TRBJ2-3
v_call: TRBV29-1
cdr3_aa: CSAQPDTGTDTQYF
cdr3_nt: TGCAGCGCGCAACCGGACACCGGCACAGATACGCAGTATTTT

d_call: TRBD1
clone_size: many
j_call: TRBJ1-2
v_call: TRBV5-1
cdr3_aa: CASSPRGQDPYGYTF
cdr3_nt: TGCGCCAGCAGCCCCCGTGGACAGGACCCCTATGGCTACACCTTC

d_call: NA
clone_size: NA
j_call: TRBJ1-5
v_call: TRBV15
cdr3_aa: CATNRDRGVGQHQHF
cdr3_nt: TGTGCCACCAACAGAGATCGTGGGGTGGGTCAGCACCAGCATTTT

d_call: NA
clone_size: many
j_call: TRBJ2-7
v_call: TRBV10-2
cdr3_aa: CASSSDPIYEQYF
cdr3_nt: TGCGCCAGCAGTAGCGATCCAATCTACGAGCAGTACTTC